This paragraph reports one TCR beta chain. This receptor's antigen is unknown. The sample holds no much larger clone one base away, and base qualities are not on file. Spanning cysteine to phenylalanine, the CDR3 consists of 16 amino acids. Left in the record is the CDR3 DNA by itself, 48 bases read in frame from the first base. Another Seattle source contributed samples from volunteer blood donors who had recovered from COVID-19. Each collaborating institution followed its own protocols to collect whole blood in K2EDTA tubes. For TCRbeta analysis, collaborators shipped samples in one of three forms: frozen whole blood, isolated PBMCs, or DNA extracted from either of those sample types. The data originate from a study of blood T cell repertoires in COVID-19 (dated by TCRdb to 2018 to 2020). Some background on the complete study: Samples from collaborators originated in the United States, Italy and Spain and spanned both the acute and convalescent phases of COVID-19. Samples were obtained from the ongoing ImmuneRACE study (first 160 participants) and from over 1,000 subjects provided by 6 global collaborators. Subjects who had been exposed to COVID-19, were actively infected with it, or had recovered from it provided the deeply sampled blood TCRbeta repertoires that made up the dataset. The material from the prospective study consisted of cDNA or gDNA derived from T cells, B-cell-depleted T cells, or PBMCs. A de-identified subject ID, COVID-19 status, age in years and sex were almost always included in the sample metadata. The repertoires were released in a freely available public database meant as a resource for research on the immune response to SARS-CoV-2. Where available, HLA class I and class II types were taken from metadata supplied by the sample provider and were not determined by assay-based typing. What the study reported, not specific to this receptor: The quantity of clinical and demographic metadata differed by source and by participant and was supplied without curation.

The immunoSEQ Assay, a bias-controlled multiplex PCR, was used to amplify TCRbeta CDR3 regions from genomic DNA. The original pipeline was this. Within the assay, amplification of reference gene primers was used to estimate how many nucleated cells each sample contained. To quantify the absolute abundance of each unique TCRbeta CDR3 rearrangement, sequence reads were collapsed and filtered. For each sample, productive Simpson clonality was calculated as the square root of Simpson's diversity index over productive rearrangements. What TCRdb holds here is the immuneACCESS table cut down to in-frame rearrangements. Part of the clones is not present; checked against another copy, under half of the missing clones reflect an unresolved V gene, and the others are unexplained. V and J calls and clone size come straight from that table; D and trimming were deduced from the DNA. This sample comprises a few hundred thousand clones, around 88% of them detected only once. Of the sample, around 2.1% falls within the top ten clones.

This TCR derives from a woman in her 30s who had recovered from COVID-19. The chain is encoded by TRBV21-1 joined to TRBJ2-4; the table's TRBD2 call for D was not verified on the DNA. TRBV21-1 is a known pseudogene. Specimen: peripheral blood. The CDR3 loop reads CASSNTSGVAKNIQYF. The DNA sequence is as follows: TGTGCCAGCAGCAATACTAGCGGGGTAGCCAAAAACATTCAGTACTTC.